This T cell receptor beta chain was sequenced in a study of immune evolution from preneoplasia to lung adenocarcinoma. Here immunoSEQ multiplex PCR was the method, and the copy in TCRdb shows in-frame clones only, minus some. The sample has around 3,500 clones; around 80% are singletons. CDR3 length: 18 amino acids. V lost 2 bases to trimming and J lost 7 bases, with 24 bases between them. CDR1 is SGHVS, CDR2 FQNEAQ, per germline. This chain links TRBV7-8 with TRBJ2-1; tentatively, D is TRBD1 or TRBD2 (6 bases each). The sequencing input was FFPE atypical adenomatous hyperplasia tissue from the lung. The subset here: atypical adenomatous hyperplasia (AAH), lung preneoplasia. The sequence was collected from a person between 65 and 79 years old with lung adenocarcinoma. The CDR3 loop reads CASSLRRDILRRGNEQFF. CDR3 nucleotides: TGTGCCAGCAGCTTAAGGAGGGACATCCTCCGGCGAGGGAATGAGCAGTTCTTC.